The rows below give T cell receptor beta chains drawn from one sample of a study of blood T cell repertoires in COVID-19. Assay: immunoSEQ multiplex PCR; the TCRdb copy retains only in-frame clones and omits some. The sample lists 250,000 to 400,000 clones, 88% seen once, with about 1.5% in the top ten. The sequencing sample was made of peripheral blood. The receptors shown here come from a woman in her twenties or thirties with COVID-19, enrolled during active disease. The CDR3 runs from the conserved cysteine through the conserved F or W. The order of the fields is clone size, V gene, J gene, D gene, CDR3 protein, CDR3 DNA. The D gene is left open where the match is weak. The size entry is marked missing in some rows and otherwise reads once, few, many or a size class.

clone_size: .
v_call: TRBV5-1
j_call: TRBJ1-4
d_call: .
cdr3_aa: CASSRGNNEKLFF
cdr3_nt: TGCGCCAGCAGCCGGGGGAATAATGAAAAACTGTTTTTT

clone_size: .
v_call: TRBV3-1/TRBV3-2
j_call: TRBJ1-5
d_call: .
cdr3_aa: CASSQARSQPQHF
cdr3_nt: TGTGCCAGCAGCCAAGCCCGGAGTCAGCCCCAGCATTTT

clone_size: .
v_call: TRBV4-3
j_call: TRBJ2-2
d_call: .
cdr3_aa: CASSQLQGITGELFF
cdr3_nt: TGCGCCAGCAGCCAATTACAGGGAATCACCGGGGAGCTGTTTTTT

clone_size: .
v_call: TRBV30
j_call: TRBJ1-1
d_call: .
cdr3_aa: CACSAENTEAFF
cdr3_nt: TGTGCCTGTTCCGCGGAGAACACTGAAGCTTTCTTT

clone_size: .
v_call: TRBV18
j_call: TRBJ1-1
d_call: .
cdr3_aa: CASSPESREAFF
cdr3_nt: TGTGCCAGCTCACCGGAGTCCCGGGAAGCTTTCTTT

clone_size: once
v_call: TRBV7-2
j_call: TRBJ2-7
d_call: TRBD1
cdr3_aa: CASSFDRGEQYF
cdr3_nt: TGTGCCAGCAGCTTTGACAGGGGCGAGCAGTACTTC

clone_size: once
v_call: TRBV4-1
j_call: TRBJ2-1
d_call: TRBD2
cdr3_aa: CASSPLLGGTYNEQFF
cdr3_nt: TGCGCCAGCAGCCCTTTATTGGGGGGGACCTACAATGAGCAGTTCTTC

clone_size: .
v_call: TRBV11-3
j_call: TRBJ2-3
d_call: .
cdr3_aa: CASSLRATDTQYF
cdr3_nt: TGTGCCAGCAGCTTAAGAGCCACAGATACGCAGTATTTT

clone_size: .
v_call: TRBV13
j_call: TRBJ2-5
d_call: TRBD2
cdr3_aa: CASSSSGGGETQYF
cdr3_nt: TGTGCCAGCAGCTCTAGCGGGGGAGGAGAGACCCAGTACTTC

clone_size: few
v_call: TRBV7-9
j_call: TRBJ1-3
d_call: TRBD1
cdr3_aa: CASSRGQGNTIYF
cdr3_nt: TGTGCCAGCAGCCGGGGACAGGGAAACACCATATATTTT

clone_size: .
v_call: TRBV2
j_call: TRBJ2-5
d_call: .
cdr3_aa: CASSAGQETQYF
cdr3_nt: TGTGCCAGCAGCGCAGGCCAAGAGACCCAGTACTTC

clone_size: .
v_call: TRBV5-6
j_call: TRBJ1-5
d_call: .
cdr3_aa: CASSLRGGNQPQHF
cdr3_nt: TGTGCCAGCAGCTTACGGGGAGGCAATCAGCCCCAGCATTTT

clone_size: .
v_call: TRBV2
j_call: TRBJ2-3
d_call: TRBD2
cdr3_aa: CASKYERGPDTQYF
cdr3_nt: TGTGCCAGCAAGTATGAGCGGGGACCAGATACGCAGTATTTT

clone_size: .
v_call: TRBV7-2
j_call: TRBJ2-5
d_call: .
cdr3_aa: CASSLVSDGGTQYF
cdr3_nt: TGTGCCAGCAGCTTAGTAAGCGACGGAGGGACCCAGTACTTC

clone_size: once
v_call: TRBV5-1
j_call: TRBJ1-2
d_call: TRBD1
cdr3_aa: CASSLGGQGSPGYTF
cdr3_nt: TGCGCCAGCAGCTTGGGGGGACAGGGTTCTCCTGGCTACACCTTC